The 15 T cell receptor beta chains listed next were all sequenced from one sample in a study of T cells in Graves' hyperthyroidism and ophthalmopathy. RNA transcripts were the template for amplifying TCR beta CDR3 regions. HTBI primers were used for first-round RT-PCR of the TCR CDR3. TCRdb reprocessed the multiplex PCR reads via MiXCR and lists one record per CDR3 protein. The profile shows roughly 740,000 distinct CDR3 sequences, around 15% of them singletons. Specimen: blood. The source is a man between 18 and 35 years old with Graves' hyperthyroidism.

This clonotype has at least ten counts. The chain couples TRBV7-2 to TRBJ2-7; a possible D gene is TRBD2 (5 bases). CDR1 is SGHTA and CDR2 is FQGNSA in the germline V gene. The V gene lost 2 bases and the J gene lost 0 bases, with 11 bases spanning the gap. The CDR3 runs 15 residues. CDR3 amino acids: CASSLQRVSSYEQYF. The CDR3 bases are TGTGCCAGCAGCTTACAGAGGGTGAGCTCCTACGAGCAGTACTTC.

Only a few counts were recorded for this clonotype. The gene calls are TRBV5-6 and TRBJ1-5; D unclear. The V gene's germline CDR1 is SGHDT and CDR2 YYEEEE. CDR3 size: 15 residues. The V and J ends lost 1 base and 3 bases respectively, with 11 bases between them. CDR3 loop: CASSLKGWDNQPQHF. In DNA, the CDR3 is TGTGCCAGCAGCTTGAAGGGTTGGGACAATCAGCCCCAGCATTTT.

Many counts were recorded for this clonotype. The V call is TRBV7-8, the J call TRBJ2-7; the D gene is possibly TRBD2 (5 bases). Deletions cut 1 base from V and 3 bases from J, with 13 bases between. This CDR3 has 15 amino acids. Per germline, CDR1 SGHVS and CDR2 FQNEAQ. This chain's CDR3 is CASSLVRGASYEQYF. CDR3 nucleotides: TGTGCCAGCAGCTTAGTTCGGGGAGCAAGCTACGAGCAGTACTTC.

The table lists this clonotype with a few counts. This sequence joins TRBV6-5 and TRBJ2-2; TRBD1 might be the D (5 bases). In germline, CDR1 is MNHEY, CDR2 SVGAGI. V lost 2 bases and J lost 7, with 8 bases in between. There are 13 residues in the CDR3. CDR3: CASSYQGIGELFF. The CDR3 DNA sequence: TGTGCCAGCAGTTACCAGGGCATCGGGGAGCTGTTTTTT.

This clonotype has a handful of counts. V usage is TRBV6-1 and J usage is TRBJ2-7, with D perhaps assigned TRBD1 or TRBD2 (5 bases each). V lost 10 bases and J 6 bases, leaving 13 bases between the germline ends. This CDR3 has 11 residues. Germline loops: CDR1 MNHNS, CDR2 SASEGT. The CDR3 nucleotides are TGTGCCACCAGCCGGGGCCTCGAGCAGTACTTC. Its protein is CATSRGLEQYF.

This clonotype was observed a handful of times. Here the CDR3 reads CATESGKYQETQYF. The DNA for the CDR3 is TGTGCCACCGAGAGCGGAAAGTACCAAGAGACCCAGTACTTC. The chain recombines TRBV24-1 with TRBJ2-5; D is possibly TRBD2 (5 bases). Germline-derived CDR1 and CDR2 are KGHDR and SFDVKD. The CDR3 runs 14 residues. Trimming removed 9 bases from V and 0 bases from J, with 13 bases in between.

This clonotype was observed many times. The rearrangement joins TRBV11-2 to TRBJ2-5; D not resolved. The V end lost 0 bases, the J end lost 4 bases, and 9 bases lay between the germline ends. There are 14 residues in the CDR3. Germline CDR1 reads SGHAT; CDR2 reads FQNNGV. The CDR3: CASSLDRAGETQYF. The CDR3 nucleotides read TGTGCCAGCAGCTTAGACCGGGCAGGAGAGACCCAGTACTTC.

The gene calls are TRBV6-1 and TRBJ1-4; no clear D. Germline lookup yields CDR1 MNHNS and CDR2 SASEGT. The CDR3 is 11 residues long. The V end lost 7 bases, the J end lost 6 bases, and 6 bases lay between the germline ends. The CDR3 spells CASTADEKLFF. In DNA form, the CDR3 reads TGTGCCAGCACCGCGGATGAAAAACTGTTTTTT.

Comment on this clonotype: Relative to the germline gene, one junction end is altered; a read error may explain this. The V gene is TRBV2, the J gene TRBJ2-1; D is unclear. The CDR3 has 16 amino acids. Germline V CDR1 and CDR2: SNHLY, FYNNEI. The CDR3 DNA sequence: TGTGCCGGCAGTGAAGCGCTTCTGGGATCCTACAATGAGCAGTTCTTC. Protein sequence: CAGSEALLGSYNEQFF.

The table lists this clonotype with a few counts. The chain employs TRBV4-1 and TRBJ2-1; perhaps TRBD1 as D (8 bases). V lost 4 bases and J 7 bases, leaving 17 bases between the germline ends. CDR3 length: 15 amino acids. Per germline, CDR1 MGHRA and CDR2 YSYEKL. The CDR3 nucleotides read TGCGCCAGCAGCCGCAGGGGGCTAGCGGAGAATGAGCAGTTCTTC. It encodes CASSRRGLAENEQFF.

This clonotype occurred many times. V and J are TRBV5-6 and TRBJ2-1; TRBD2 might be the D (6 bases). The CDR3 sequence is 16 residues long. V lost 4 bases and J 7 bases, leaving 21 bases between the germline ends. In germline, CDR1 is SGHDT, CDR2 YYEEEE. This CDR3 is CASSGSAGPSVNEQFF. In DNA form, the CDR3 reads TGTGCCAGCAGCGGGAGTGCGGGACCTTCGGTGAATGAGCAGTTCTTC.

The chain is built from TRBV20-1 and TRBJ2-1; a weak D match, TRBD2 (7 bases). Germline V gene sequence: CDR1 DFQATT, CDR2 SNEGSKA (reference sequence). The V end lost 0 bases, the J end lost 4 bases, and 13 bases lay between the germline ends. The CDR3 totals 15 residues. The CDR3 coding sequence is TGCAGTGCTAGAGATGCCAGCGGGACATACAATGAGCAGTTCTTC. Its protein product is CSARDASGTYNEQFF.

This clonotype was seen repeatedly, ten times or more. V is TRBV20-1 and J is TRBJ2-1, with D possibly being TRBD2 (5 bases). Germline loops: CDR1 DFQATT, CDR2 SNEGSKA (reference sequence). CDR3 size: 14 residues. Trimming shortened V by 0 bases and J by 0 bases, and 6 bases separated the two germline ends. CDR3 region: CSARELDSYNEQFF. In nucleotides, the CDR3 is TGCAGTGCTAGAGAACTAGACTCCTACAATGAGCAGTTCTTC.

This clonotype was detected only a few times. The chain couples TRBV29-1 to TRBJ2-1, with D maybe TRBD2 (6 bases). This CDR3 is built from 14 residues. Germline CDR1 reads SQVTM; CDR2 reads ANQGSEA. V was trimmed by 3 bases and J by 6 bases, leaving 15 bases between them. The CDR3 DNA is TGCAGCGTTGAGGGGGGACTCCGAGGCAATGAGCAGTTCTTC. This codes for CSVEGGLRGNEQFF.

This chain connects TRBV28 to TRBJ2-3; 7 bases align to TRBD2. CDR3 length equals 14 residues. The germline V gene encodes CDR1 MDHEN and CDR2 SYDVKM. J was trimmed by 4 bases and V by 2 bases; bases with no gene match: 3. The DNA of the CDR3 is TGTGCCAGCAGTTTAAAGGCGGGGGCAGATACGCAGTATTTT. Amino acid sequence: CASSLKAGADTQYF.